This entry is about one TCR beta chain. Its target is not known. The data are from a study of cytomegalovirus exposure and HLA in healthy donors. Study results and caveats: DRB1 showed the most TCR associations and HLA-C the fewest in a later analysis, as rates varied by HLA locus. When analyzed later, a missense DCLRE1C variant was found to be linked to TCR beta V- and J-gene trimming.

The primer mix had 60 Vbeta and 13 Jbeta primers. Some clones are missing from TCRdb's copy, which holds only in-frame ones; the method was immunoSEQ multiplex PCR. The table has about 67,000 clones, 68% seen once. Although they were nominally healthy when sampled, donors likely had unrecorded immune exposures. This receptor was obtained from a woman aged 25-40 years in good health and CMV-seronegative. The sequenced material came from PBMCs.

The CDR3 bases are TGTGCCAGCAGCCGAGATCGATCCGGGGCCAACGTCCTGACTTTC. Protein sequence: CASSRDRSGANVLTF. V and J are TRBV11-2 and TRBJ2-6; no clear D gene. The V and J ends lost 5 bases and 4 bases respectively, with 12 bases between them. Germline CDR1 is SGHAT and CDR2 is FQNNGV. The CDR3 consists of 15 residues.